This is a list of T cell receptor beta chains from one sample in a study of tumor-infiltrating lymphocytes in localized non-small cell lung cancer. Sequencing was performed with immunoSEQ multiplex PCR; in TCRdb, only in-frame clones are kept and a portion is missing. The data hold 15,000 to 20,000 clones, with more than 75% observed a single time. Input material: uninvolved lung tissue not adjacent to the tumor. The receptors stem from a human donor with non-small cell lung cancer. Both conserved end residues are part of each CDR3. A D gene is named only where the DNA matches it firmly. Expanded clones get a size class; other rows say once, few or many, or leave the size out.

TRBJ2-3 | TRBD1 | 14 | NA | TRBV2 | CASNRDRGGDTQYF | TGTGCCAGCAACCGGGACAGGGGTGGTGATACGCAGTATTTT
TRBJ2-1 | TRBD2 | 17 | NA | TRBV29-1 | CSVEGVQTSGSYNEQFF | TGCAGCGTTGAGGGAGTACAGACTAGCGGGAGTTACAATGAGCAGTTCTTC
TRBJ2-7 | TRBD1 | 16 | NA | TRBV5-4 | CASSIRQGAGSYEQYF | TGTGCCAGCAGCATACGGCAGGGGGCGGGTTCGTACGAGCAGTACTTC
TRBJ2-5 | TRBD1 | 13 | NA | TRBV29-1 | CSVTGQGGETQYF | TGCAGCGTTACGGGACAGGGAGGAGAGACCCAGTACTTC
TRBJ1-1 | NA | 14 | NA | TRBV18 | CASSPPLGDTEAFF | TGTGCCAGCTCACCACCGTTGGGAGACACTGAAGCTTTCTTT
TRBJ2-1 | NA | 15 | NA | TRBV6-5 | CASGGSSGSYNEQFF | TGTGCCAGCGGGGGGAGCAGCGGCTCCTACAATGAGCAGTTCTTC
TRBJ2-1 | TRBD2 | 16 | NA | TRBV5-6 | CASSLLTRDYRNEQFF | TGTGCCAGCAGCTTGTTAACGCGGGACTACCGCAATGAGCAGTTCTTC
TRBJ1-2 | TRBD1 | 13 | once | TRBV28 | CASRQGQTYGYTF | TGTGCCAGCAGACAGGGACAGACCTATGGCTACACCTTC
TRBJ1-2 | NA | 14 | NA | TRBV7-9 | CASSAAGATYGYTF | TGTGCCAGCAGCGCCGCCGGGGCCACCTATGGCTACACCTTC
TRBJ2-5 | NA | 13 | NA | TRBV7-3 | CASSSGPRETQYF | TGTGCCAGCAGCTCAGGACCGCGGGAGACCCAGTACTTC
TRBJ2-3 | NA | 13 | NA | TRBV29-1 | CSLRDPSTDTQYF | TGCAGCCTCCGGGACCCCTCCACAGATACGCAGTATTTT
TRBJ1-1 | NA | 14 | NA | TRBV27 | CASSRGGSLTEAFF | TGTGCCAGCAGTAGGGGGGGATCCCTCACTGAAGCTTTCTTT
TRBJ1-1 | NA | 11 | once | TRBV6-1 | CASIFNTEAFF | TGTGCCAGCATTTTTAACACTGAAGCTTTCTTT
TRBJ2-2 | NA | 14 | NA | TRBV7-3 | CASSFRANTGELFF | TGTGCCAGCAGCTTCCGCGCGAACACCGGGGAGCTGTTTTTT
TRBJ1-5 | NA | 15 | NA | TRBV6-5 | CASSQDRDGNQPQHF | TGTGCCAGCAGCCAGGACAGAGATGGCAATCAGCCCCAGCATTTT
TRBJ1-1 | TRBD1 | 15 | NA | TRBV9 | CASSSRTGGSDEAFF | TGTGCCAGCAGCTCCCGGACAGGGGGCTCCGATGAAGCTTTCTTT
TRBJ2-1 | NA | 15 | NA | TRBV9 | CASSPRGTGYNEQFF | TGTGCCAGCAGCCCCCGTGGGACGGGCTACAATGAGCAGTTCTTC
TRBJ2-3 | NA | 13 | NA | TRBV10-1 | CASRAGSSDTQYF | TGCGCCAGCAGGGCAGGGAGTTCCGATACGCAGTATTTT
TRBJ2-4 | NA | 12 | NA | TRBV28 | CASSPEEGIQYF | TGTGCCAGCAGCCCCGAAGAGGGCATTCAGTACTTC
TRBJ2-6 | NA | 15 | NA | TRBV11-2 | CASSSQPSGANVLTF | TGTGCCAGCAGCTCACAGCCCTCTGGGGCCAACGTCCTGACTTTC
TRBJ2-7 | NA | 14 | NA | TRBV5-1 | CASSPLQGAYEQYF | TGCGCCAGCAGCCCATTACAGGGAGCCTACGAGCAGTACTTC
TRBJ2-5 | NA | 17 | medium-sized | TRBV11-2 | CASSLGVTVAWQETQYF | TGTGCCAGCAGCTTAGGAGTTACGGTGGCATGGCAAGAGACCCAGTACTTC
TRBJ2-7 | NA | 14 | NA | TRBV5-4 | CASSLGGRPYEQYF | TGTGCCAGCAGCTTGGGAGGGCGTCCCTACGAGCAGTACTTC
TRBJ2-1 | TRBD2 | 15 | few | TRBV9 | CASSVAEGRAGEQFF | TGTGCCAGCAGCGTAGCTGAAGGGAGGGCCGGTGAGCAGTTCTTC
TRBJ2-2 | TRBD1 | 16 | NA | TRBV9 | CASSVGDRVGTGELFF | TGTGCCAGCAGCGTGGGGGACAGGGTCGGCACCGGGGAGCTGTTTTTT
TRBJ1-2 | NA | 14 | NA | TRBV5-1 | CASSPSGDGYGYTF | TGCGCCAGCAGCCCGAGCGGGGACGGCTATGGCTACACCTTC
TRBJ1-5 | NA | 14 | few | TRBV19 | CASSFYRVNQPQHF | TGTGCCAGTAGTTTTTACAGGGTCAATCAGCCCCAGCATTTT
TRBJ1-2 | NA | 14 | NA | TRBV5-1 | CASSIGLGNYGYTF | TGCGCCAGCAGCATAGGACTGGGGAACTATGGCTACACCTTC
TRBJ1-1 | NA | 15 | NA | TRBV6-1 | CASSSRAGGYTEAFF | TGTGCCAGCAGTTCTCGGGCCGGCGGGTACACTGAAGCTTTCTTT
TRBJ1-2 | NA | 14 | NA | TRBV25-1 | CASSEYRRTNGYTF | TGTGCCAGCAGTGAATACAGGCGGACTAACGGCTACACCTTC
TRBJ2-2 | NA | 13 | NA | TRBV2 | CASSVGVPGELFF | TGTGCCAGCAGTGTCGGGGTCCCCGGGGAGCTGTTTTTT
TRBJ1-5 | NA | 16 | NA | TRBV6-1 | CASSDLGGYSNQPQHF | TGTGCCAGCAGTGACCTAGGGGGTTATAGCAATCAGCCCCAGCATTTT
TRBJ1-5 | NA | 13 | NA | TRBV10-3 | CAISSNSNQPQHF | TGTGCCATCAGTAGTAATAGCAATCAGCCCCAGCATTTT
TRBJ1-5 | NA | 13 | NA | TRBV28 | CASRDYSNQPQHF | TGTGCCAGCAGGGATTATAGCAATCAGCCCCAGCATTTT
TRBJ1-3 | NA | 13 | NA | TRBV30 | CAWSRAAGNTIYF | TGTGCCTGGAGTCGGGCCGCTGGAAACACCATATATTTT
TRBJ2-1 | NA | 16 | NA | TRBV5-1 | CASSSTVGAGVHEQFF | TGCGCCAGCAGCTCAACGGTCGGGGCCGGTGTCCATGAGCAGTTCTTC
TRBJ2-2 | TRBD2 | 15 | NA | TRBV19 | CASSQSGRGTGELFF | TGTGCCAGTAGTCAAAGCGGGAGGGGCACCGGGGAGCTGTTTTTT
TRBJ2-1 | TRBD2 | 16 | NA | TRBV9 | CASSVMGLAGEVEQFF | TGTGCCAGCAGCGTAATGGGACTAGCGGGAGAGGTTGAGCAGTTCTTC
TRBJ1-1 | TRBD1 | 13 | NA | TRBV19 | CASTDRGRTEAFF | TGTGCCAGTACCGACAGGGGGCGGACTGAAGCTTTCTTT
TRBJ2-5 | TRBD2 | 16 | NA | TRBV9 | CASSVAGGSTGETQYF | TGTGCCAGCAGCGTAGCGGGGGGGTCAACGGGAGAGACCCAGTACTTC
TRBJ1-1 | NA | 13 | NA | TRBV7-2 | CASSLQGNSEAFF | TGTGCCAGCAGCTTACAGGGGAACTCTGAAGCTTTCTTT
TRBJ1-1 | NA | 14 | NA | TRBV7-3 | CASSLSEGRAEAFF | TGTGCCAGCAGCTTAAGCGAGGGGAGGGCTGAAGCTTTCTTT
TRBJ1-2 | NA | 13 | few | TRBV14 | CASSQGQGRGYTF | TGTGCCAGCAGCCAAGGGCAGGGTAGGGGCTACACCTTC
TRBJ1-2 | NA | 16 | NA | TRBV27 | CASSLSGATTIYGYTF | TGTGCCAGCAGTTTAAGCGGGGCTACGACTATCTATGGCTACACCTTC
TRBJ2-7 | NA | 13 | NA | TRBV5-6 | CASSLSRGLEQYF | TGTGCCAGCAGCCTGTCACGGGGGCTCGAGCAGTACTTC
TRBJ2-5 | NA | 12 | NA | TRBV29-1 | CSVHLGAETQYF | TGCAGCGTTCACTTGGGAGCAGAGACCCAGTACTTC
TRBJ1-1 | NA | 16 | NA | TRBV4-1 | CASSRLGGYLNTEAFF | TGCGCCAGCAGCCGATTGGGAGGTTACCTGAACACTGAAGCTTTCTTT
TRBJ2-1 | NA | 16 | NA | TRBV9 | CASSSPRGRSYNEQFF | TGTGCCAGCAGCTCCCCGCGGGGACGGAGCTACAATGAGCAGTTCTTC
TRBJ1-4 | NA | 12 | once | TRBV2 | CASSLREGKLFF | TGTGCCAGCAGTCTAAGGGAGGGAAAACTGTTTTTT
TRBJ2-2 | TRBD1 | 16 | NA | TRBV5-6 | CASSLQGQGSPGELFF | TGTGCCAGCAGCCTACAGGGACAGGGTTCGCCCGGGGAGCTGTTTTTT
TRBJ2-3 | NA | 14 | NA | TRBV19 | CASSINRNTDTQYF | TGTGCCAGTAGTATTAACAGGAACACAGATACGCAGTATTTT
TRBJ1-1 | NA | 13 | NA | TRBV6-5 | CASSTRVDTEAFF | TGTGCCAGCAGTACGAGGGTGGACACTGAAGCTTTCTTT
TRBJ1-2 | TRBD1 | 16 | NA | TRBV18 | CASSFRDRGREEGYTF | TGTGCCAGCTCATTCCGGGACAGGGGGCGAGAGGAAGGCTACACCTTC
TRBJ2-7 | TRBD1 | 13 | few | TRBV28 | CASSLGQSYEQYF | TGTGCCAGCAGTTTGGGACAGTCCTACGAGCAGTACTTC
TRBJ2-2 | NA | 13 | once | TRBV27 | CASSHGITGELFF | TGTGCCAGCAGCCATGGGATTACCGGGGAGCTGTTTTTT